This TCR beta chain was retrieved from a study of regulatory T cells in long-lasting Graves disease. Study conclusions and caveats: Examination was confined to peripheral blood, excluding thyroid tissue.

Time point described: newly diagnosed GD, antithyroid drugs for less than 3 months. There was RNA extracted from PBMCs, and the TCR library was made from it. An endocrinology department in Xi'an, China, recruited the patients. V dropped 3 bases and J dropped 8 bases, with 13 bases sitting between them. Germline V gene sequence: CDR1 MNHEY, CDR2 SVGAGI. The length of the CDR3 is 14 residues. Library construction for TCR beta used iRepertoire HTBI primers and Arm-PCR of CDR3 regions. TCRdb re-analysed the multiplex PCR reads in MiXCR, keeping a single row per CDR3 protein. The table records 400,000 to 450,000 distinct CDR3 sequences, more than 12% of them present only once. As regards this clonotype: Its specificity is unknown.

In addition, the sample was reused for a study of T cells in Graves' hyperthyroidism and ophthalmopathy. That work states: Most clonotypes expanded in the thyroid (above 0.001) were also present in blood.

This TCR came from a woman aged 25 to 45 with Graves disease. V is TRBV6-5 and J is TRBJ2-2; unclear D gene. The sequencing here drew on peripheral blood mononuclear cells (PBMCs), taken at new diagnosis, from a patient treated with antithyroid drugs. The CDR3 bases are TGTGCCAGCAGTTATCGCCCAGCGATGGGGGAGCTGTTTTTT. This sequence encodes CASSYRPAMGELFF.